The clone carrying this TCR beta chain occurred a few times. Within the sample, other DNA sequences also encode this same CDR3. The data derive from a study of control samples from healthy donors and cancer patients. The CDR3 runs to 12 residues. The germline gives CDR1 WNHNN, CDR2 SYGVQD (reference sequence). Trimming left V 2 bases short and J 3 bases short, with 5 bases between. Produced via immunoSEQ multiplex PCR; TCRdb's table is partial and in-frame only. The top ten clones hold about 2.3% of a sample with some 130,000 clones, roughly 90% of them seen once. This clonotype was obtained from a man aged 35-49 years in good health. The chain is built from TRBV10-1 and TRBJ2-7, with D possibly being TRBD2 (5 bases). Sequencing was performed on blood. The DNA of the CDR3 is TGCGCCAGCAGTGAGGCGGGCTACGAGCAGTACTTC. Protein sequence: CASSEAGYEQYF.